This TCR beta chain came from a study of T cells in Graves' hyperthyroidism and ophthalmopathy. Study-level points and caveats: Classification by a 13 V-J model distinguished ophthalmopathy from stable hyperthyroidism. Clonotypes that were expanded in thyroid above 0.001 mostly appeared in blood too.

TCR beta CDR3 regions were amplified from RNA transcripts. Primed by the HTBI set, a first-round RT-PCR was run on the TCR CDR3. TCRdb redid the calling of the multiplex PCR reads with MiXCR, one entry per CDR3 protein. Of about 500,000 distinct CDR3 sequences listed, 13% to 15% are singletons. Source material for PBMCs was 10 ml fresh peripheral blood. The CDR3 spans 12 residues. CDR1 is SQVTM and CDR2 is ANQGSEA in the germline V gene. V was shortened by 4 bases and J by 6 bases, with 10 bases between the two germline ends. On this clonotype itself: Its antigen is as yet unknown.

The TCR sequence derives from a woman between 18 and 29 years old with Graves' hyperthyroidism. The sample comprised blood. The J gene is TRBJ1-5, the V gene TRBV29-1; D is uncertain. The DNA for the CDR3 is TGCAGCGTTGGCTGGGCGGGTCAGCCCCAGCATTTT. Translated: CSVGWAGQPQHF.